This TCR beta chain was obtained from a study of patients and donors after allogeneic stem cell transplantation (dated by TCRdb to about 2020). The germline V end is reduced by 6 bases and the J end by 5 bases; junction bases left unmatched: 16. The CDR3 goes from the cysteine to the phenylalanine over 16 residues. Kept here is only the CDR3 DNA, which spans 48 bases and is read in frame from base 1. CDR1 and CDR2 are read off the germline V gene as MNHNS and SASEGT. The library was obtained by RT-PCR. The instrument given in TCRdb is NextSeq 550. TCRdb applied fastp at Q25 and MiXCR to the public reads, then kept only in-frame beta chains. Identical CDR3 protein sequences are pooled into one entry, listed with their most common genes and DNA. A total of roughly 880,000 distinct CDR3 sequences appear in this sample, around 17% of them only once. The ten largest account for 5% to 6.5% of the sample.

In the case of this clonotype: Its antigen target is currently unknown. The sample holds no much larger clone one base away, and base qualities are not on file.

The sample was blood, either unsorted or a sorted T cell fraction (not recorded which). The TCR was taken from a human donor who was either an allogeneic HSCT recipient or a stem cell or donor lymphocyte infusion donor (not recorded which). It is not recorded whose cells these are; they may come from a transplant donor. The chain joins TRBV6-1 to TRBJ2-7, with 7 bases matching TRBD1. The DNA reads TGTGCCAGCAGCCTCTACTGGGACAGCCGACCGGACGAGCAGTACTTC. Its protein product is CASSLYWDSRPDEQYF.